This is a list of T cell receptor beta chains from one sample in a study of cytomegalovirus exposure and HLA in healthy donors. Method: immunoSEQ multiplex PCR; TCRdb's copy keeps in-frame clones and lacks some. In the table there are some 110,000 clones, 50% to 70% of which are singletons. Sequencing used PBMCs. These receptors all come from a woman between 35 and 50 years old in good health and CMV-seropositive. Each CDR3 is given with its conserved first and last residue. The D gene is left open where the match is weak. Only some rows state a clone size, as once, few, many or a class for expanded clones.

j_gene: TRBJ2-7; abundance: .; d_gene: .; v_gene: TRBV6-5; CDR3aa: CASRSGTFLFEQYF; CDR3nt: TGTGCCAGCAGGTCCGGGACTTTTCTTTTCGAGCAGTACTTC
j_gene: TRBJ2-5; abundance: .; d_gene: .; v_gene: TRBV29-1; CDR3aa: CSVHPSGRGPQETQYF; CDR3nt: TGCAGCGTTCACCCCTCGGGCAGGGGACCACAAGAGACCCAGTACTTC
j_gene: TRBJ2-2; abundance: .; d_gene: .; v_gene: TRBV11-2; CDR3aa: CASSLEWGAGELFF; CDR3nt: TGTGCCAGCAGCTTAGAATGGGGGGCCGGGGAGCTGTTTTTT
j_gene: TRBJ2-3; abundance: .; d_gene: TRBD2; v_gene: TRBV6-1; CDR3aa: CASSEEGSGSTDTQYF; CDR3nt: TGTGCCAGCAGTGAAGAGGGTAGCGGGAGCACAGATACGCAGTATTTT
j_gene: TRBJ1-1; abundance: .; d_gene: TRBD1; v_gene: TRBV6-5; CDR3aa: CASEDRGSTRGAFF; CDR3nt: TGTGCCAGCGAGGACAGGGGGTCCACAAGAGGAGCTTTCTTT
j_gene: TRBJ2-7; abundance: few; d_gene: .; v_gene: TRBV30; CDR3aa: CAWSVSPGAPYEQYF; CDR3nt: TGTGCCTGGAGTGTTTCCCCGGGAGCGCCCTACGAGCAGTACTTC
j_gene: TRBJ2-1; abundance: .; d_gene: TRBD2; v_gene: TRBV5-1; CDR3aa: CASRVTSGSLSSYNEQFF; CDR3nt: TGCGCCAGCAGGGTAACTAGCGGGAGTTTAAGCTCCTACAATGAGCAGTTCTTC
j_gene: TRBJ1-5; abundance: .; d_gene: TRBD1; v_gene: TRBV6-5; CDR3aa: CASSSGQGNQPQHF; CDR3nt: TGTGCCAGCAGTTCGGGACAGGGCAATCAGCCCCAGCATTTT
j_gene: TRBJ1-1; abundance: .; d_gene: .; v_gene: TRBV6-1; CDR3aa: CASSEEGGNTEAFF; CDR3nt: TGTGCCAGCAGTGAAGAGGGAGGGAACACTGAAGCTTTCTTT
j_gene: TRBJ1-5; abundance: once; d_gene: .; v_gene: TRBV7-2; CDR3aa: CASSDQPRVSNQPQHF; CDR3nt: TGTGCCAGCAGCGATCAACCCCGGGTGAGCAATCAGCCCCAGCATTTT
j_gene: TRBJ2-5; abundance: .; d_gene: .; v_gene: TRBV28; CDR3aa: CASGRRKKTQYF; CDR3nt: TGTGCCAGTGGGAGGAGGAAAAAGACCCAGTACTTC
j_gene: TRBJ2-1; abundance: .; d_gene: .; v_gene: TRBV11-2; CDR3aa: CASTLILSNEQFF; CDR3nt: TGTGCCAGCACACTAATCCTATCCAATGAGCAGTTCTTC
j_gene: TRBJ2-5; abundance: .; d_gene: .; v_gene: TRBV29-1; CDR3aa: CSVEDLAALQETQYF; CDR3nt: TGCAGCGTTGAAGATCTTGCGGCGCTCCAAGAGACCCAGTACTTC
j_gene: TRBJ1-1; abundance: once; d_gene: .; v_gene: TRBV28; CDR3aa: CASKTAGDMNTEAFF; CDR3nt: TGTGCCAGCAAGACTGCGGGGGATATGAACACTGAAGCTTTCTTT
j_gene: TRBJ1-2; abundance: .; d_gene: TRBD1; v_gene: TRBV2; CDR3aa: CASSEYRGGGHYGYTF; CDR3nt: TGTGCCAGCAGTGAATACAGGGGGGGAGGTCATTATGGCTACACCTTC
j_gene: TRBJ1-5; abundance: .; d_gene: .; v_gene: TRBV6-1; CDR3aa: CASSEAPHASQPQHF; CDR3nt: TGTGCCAGCAGTGAAGCCCCCCATGCCAGTCAGCCCCAGCATTTT
j_gene: TRBJ2-2; abundance: .; d_gene: .; v_gene: TRBV7-9; CDR3aa: CSGHGTGELFF; CDR3nt: TGTTCCGGACATGGTACCGGGGAGCTGTTTTTT
j_gene: TRBJ2-1; abundance: .; d_gene: TRBD2; v_gene: TRBV6-5; CDR3aa: CASTFLLAGFREQFF; CDR3nt: TGTGCCAGCACTTTTCTGTTAGCGGGATTCCGCGAGCAGTTCTTC
j_gene: TRBJ1-5; abundance: .; d_gene: .; v_gene: TRBV28; CDR3aa: CASSRLWRQGGQPQHF; CDR3nt: TGTGCCAGCAGTAGGTTATGGCGGCAGGGAGGCCAGCCCCAGCATTTT
j_gene: TRBJ1-5; abundance: .; d_gene: .; v_gene: TRBV2; CDR3aa: CASRDDEMDSPHF; CDR3nt: TGTGCCAGCAGGGACGATGAAATGGACAGCCCGCATTTT
j_gene: TRBJ1-2; abundance: .; d_gene: .; v_gene: TRBV11-2; CDR3aa: CASSLEVADYGYTF; CDR3nt: TGTGCCAGCAGCTTAGAGGTGGCAGACTATGGCTACACCTTC
j_gene: TRBJ2-3; abundance: .; d_gene: .; v_gene: TRBV25-1; CDR3aa: CASSVLASTDTQYF; CDR3nt: TGTGCCAGCAGTGTGCTAGCTAGCACAGATACGCAGTATTTT
j_gene: TRBJ1-4; abundance: .; d_gene: .; v_gene: TRBV5-6; CDR3aa: CASSLGAGRWPKLFF; CDR3nt: TGTGCCAGCAGCTTAGGGGCGGGACGATGGCCCAAACTGTTTTTT
j_gene: TRBJ1-5; abundance: .; d_gene: .; v_gene: TRBV30; CDR3aa: CAWSAGGNQPQHF; CDR3nt: TGTGCCTGGTCCGCGGGGGGCAATCAGCCCCAGCATTTT
j_gene: TRBJ2-3; abundance: few; d_gene: .; v_gene: TRBV5-1; CDR3aa: CASSLDYSPTDTQYF; CDR3nt: TGCGCCAGCAGCCTGGACTACTCTCCCACAGATACGCAGTATTTT
j_gene: TRBJ2-7; abundance: .; d_gene: .; v_gene: TRBV7-9; CDR3aa: CSSSLGQGFYSYEQYF; CDR3nt: TGTTCCAGCAGCCTGGGGCAGGGATTTTACTCCTACGAGCAGTACTTC
j_gene: TRBJ2-7; abundance: .; d_gene: TRBD2; v_gene: TRBV9; CDR3aa: CASSVEGLAAFPGYEQYF; CDR3nt: TGTGCCAGCAGCGTAGAGGGACTAGCGGCGTTTCCCGGCTACGAGCAGTACTTC
j_gene: TRBJ2-1; abundance: .; d_gene: .; v_gene: TRBV18; CDR3aa: CASSPGQPNDNEQFF; CDR3nt: TGTGCCAGCTCACCAGGACAGCCCAACGACAATGAGCAGTTCTTC
j_gene: TRBJ2-1; abundance: .; d_gene: TRBD2; v_gene: TRBV7-9; CDR3aa: CASSFSGTTQFF; CDR3nt: TGTGCCAGCAGCTTTTCCGGGACTACTCAGTTCTTC
j_gene: TRBJ1-2; abundance: .; d_gene: TRBD1; v_gene: TRBV7-2; CDR3aa: CASSSQGALANYGYTF; CDR3nt: TGTGCCAGCAGCTCTCAGGGGGCGCTTGCTAACTATGGCTACACCTTC
j_gene: TRBJ2-7; abundance: .; d_gene: TRBD1; v_gene: TRBV7-9; CDR3aa: CASSGNFRGFESSYEQYF; CDR3nt: TGTGCCAGCAGCGGCAACTTCAGGGGGTTCGAAAGCTCCTACGAGCAGTACTTC
j_gene: TRBJ2-5; abundance: .; d_gene: TRBD1; v_gene: TRBV4-1; CDR3aa: CASSQGTAKETQYF; CDR3nt: TGCGCCAGCAGCCAGGGGACAGCAAAAGAGACCCAGTACTTC
j_gene: TRBJ2-1; abundance: .; d_gene: TRBD2; v_gene: TRBV29-1; CDR3aa: CSGRGRFSSCNEQFF; CDR3nt: TGCAGCGGTCGCGGGAGATTTAGCTCCTGCAATGAGCAGTTCTTC
j_gene: TRBJ2-7; abundance: few; d_gene: .; v_gene: TRBV5-1; CDR3aa: CASSLDIANEQYF; CDR3nt: TGCGCCAGCAGCTTGGATATCGCTAACGAGCAGTACTTC
j_gene: TRBJ2-3; abundance: .; d_gene: .; v_gene: TRBV10-3; CDR3aa: CAISESQGSQDTQYF; CDR3nt: TGTGCCATCAGTGAGTCCCAGGGATCACAGGATACGCAGTATTTT
j_gene: TRBJ2-6; abundance: .; d_gene: TRBD1; v_gene: TRBV5-4; CDR3aa: CASSGGQGPSGANVLTF; CDR3nt: TGTGCCAGCAGCGGCGGACAGGGTCCTTCTGGGGCCAACGTCCTGACTTTC
j_gene: TRBJ1-1; abundance: .; d_gene: TRBD1; v_gene: TRBV19; CDR3aa: CASSTRGRVGNTEAFF; CDR3nt: TGTGCCAGTAGTACCAGGGGGCGGGTTGGTAACACTGAAGCTTTCTTT
j_gene: TRBJ2-7; abundance: .; d_gene: .; v_gene: TRBV4-1; CDR3aa: CASSHDLVPVEQYF; CDR3nt: TGCGCCAGCAGCCACGACCTAGTCCCCGTGGAGCAGTACTTC
j_gene: TRBJ1-1; abundance: .; d_gene: .; v_gene: TRBV7-9; CDR3aa: CASHPGSTLTEAFF; CDR3nt: TGTGCCAGCCATCCGGGGTCTACCTTAACTGAAGCTTTCTTT
j_gene: TRBJ2-5; abundance: .; d_gene: TRBD2; v_gene: TRBV4-2; CDR3aa: CASSQDWGREAGETQYF; CDR3nt: TGTGCCAGCAGCCAAGATTGGGGGCGGGAGGCCGGGGAGACCCAGTACTTC
j_gene: TRBJ2-3; abundance: .; d_gene: .; v_gene: TRBV28; CDR3aa: CASNQGGDTQYF; CDR3nt: TGTGCCAGCAATCAGGGGGGAGATACGCAGTATTTT
j_gene: TRBJ2-7; abundance: .; d_gene: .; v_gene: TRBV6-5; CDR3aa: CASSYGTSYEQYF; CDR3nt: TGTGCCAGCAGTTACGGAACTAGCTACGAGCAGTACTTC
j_gene: TRBJ2-3; abundance: .; d_gene: .; v_gene: TRBV7-8; CDR3aa: CASSPRELDTQYF; CDR3nt: TGTGCCAGCAGCCCCCGAGAGTTGGATACGCAGTATTTT
j_gene: TRBJ2-3; abundance: .; d_gene: TRBD2; v_gene: TRBV30; CDR3aa: CAWSGLAGVADTQYF; CDR3nt: TGTGCCTGGAGTGGTCTAGCGGGAGTGGCAGATACGCAGTATTTT
j_gene: TRBJ2-7; abundance: .; d_gene: TRBD2; v_gene: TRBV9; CDR3aa: CASSVEDAGLSGLAGVYEQYF; CDR3nt: TGTGCCAGCAGCGTAGAAGACGCCGGATTGAGCGGACTAGCGGGAGTCTACGAGCAGTACTTC
j_gene: TRBJ1-1; abundance: .; d_gene: .; v_gene: TRBV29-1; CDR3aa: CSGGGRNTEAFF; CDR3nt: TGCAGCGGTGGCGGGCGGAACACTGAAGCTTTCTTT
j_gene: TRBJ1-2; abundance: .; d_gene: .; v_gene: TRBV5-6; CDR3aa: CASRLRRVTLNYGYTF; CDR3nt: TGTGCCAGCAGACTCCGACGGGTAACCCTTAACTATGGCTACACCTTC
j_gene: TRBJ2-5; abundance: .; d_gene: TRBD2; v_gene: TRBV29-1; CDR3aa: CSALTSGQETQYF; CDR3nt: TGCAGCGCTCTGACTAGCGGGCAAGAGACCCAGTACTTC
j_gene: TRBJ1-1; abundance: .; d_gene: .; v_gene: TRBV7-2; CDR3aa: CASSLGQGRVAEAFF; CDR3nt: TGTGCCAGCAGCTTAGGTCAGGGGAGAGTAGCTGAAGCTTTCTTT
j_gene: TRBJ2-7; abundance: .; d_gene: TRBD1; v_gene: TRBV28; CDR3aa: CASRSGTAIYEQYF; CDR3nt: TGTGCCAGCAGGTCCGGGACAGCTATCTACGAGCAGTACTTC
j_gene: TRBJ1-3; abundance: .; d_gene: .; v_gene: TRBV6-5; CDR3aa: CASSYSKTVNGNTIYF; CDR3nt: TGTGCCAGCAGTTACTCCAAGACAGTGAACGGAAACACCATATATTTT
j_gene: TRBJ2-7; abundance: .; d_gene: .; v_gene: TRBV7-2; CDR3aa: CASSAAYEQYF; CDR3nt: TGTGCCAGCAGCGCAGCCTACGAGCAGTACTTC
j_gene: TRBJ1-1; abundance: .; d_gene: .; v_gene: TRBV6-5; CDR3aa: CASRMGVRENTEAFF; CDR3nt: TGTGCCAGCAGAATGGGAGTTAGGGAGAACACTGAAGCTTTCTTT
j_gene: TRBJ2-7; abundance: .; d_gene: .; v_gene: TRBV15; CDR3aa: CATSRPLSYEQYF; CDR3nt: TGTGCCACCAGCCGTCCCCTCAGCTACGAGCAGTACTTC
j_gene: TRBJ2-1; abundance: .; d_gene: .; v_gene: TRBV5-1; CDR3aa: CASSGGLALSSYNEQFF; CDR3nt: TGCGCCAGCAGCGGGGGACTGGCCTTAAGCTCCTACAATGAGCAGTTCTTC
j_gene: TRBJ2-5; abundance: .; d_gene: .; v_gene: TRBV5-1; CDR3aa: CASSLGLAGETQYF; CDR3nt: TGCGCCAGCAGCTTGGGCCTAGCTGGGGAGACCCAGTACTTC
j_gene: TRBJ1-2; abundance: .; d_gene: .; v_gene: TRBV28; CDR3aa: CASYGGGVDGYTF; CDR3nt: TGTGCCAGTTACGGGGGAGGGGTGGATGGCTACACCTTC